This T cell receptor (beta chain) appears in the sequencing data of a study of cytomegalovirus exposure and HLA in healthy donors. Across the whole study: As released early, the data held roughly 85 million unique TCRs from HLA-typed donors.

This PCR relied on a set of 60 Vbeta primers and 13 Jbeta primers. Profiled with immunoSEQ multiplex PCR; TCRdb holds only in-frame clones, not every one. The specimen's table records 130,000 to 150,000 clones. Regarding the study as a whole: As immune exposure information, only CMV serostatus was available. Relative to equally common others, HLA-associated TCR beta chains showed greater clonal expansion in a later analysis.

Concerning this clone itself: What it recognizes is unknown.

V gave up 1 base and J gave up 4 bases; unmatched junction bases: 8. The length of the CDR3 is 16 residues. Germline-derived CDR1 and CDR2 are SGHRS and YFSETQ. This sequence joins TRBV5-1 and TRBJ2-5; 9 nucleotides line up with TRBD2. Sequenced sample: PBMCs. The source of this sequence is a male donor in good health and CMV-seronegative. The CDR3 is CASSLMGGGASETQYF. The CDR3 nucleotides are TGCGCCAGCAGCTTGATGGGCGGGGGGGCCTCAGAGACCCAGTACTTC.